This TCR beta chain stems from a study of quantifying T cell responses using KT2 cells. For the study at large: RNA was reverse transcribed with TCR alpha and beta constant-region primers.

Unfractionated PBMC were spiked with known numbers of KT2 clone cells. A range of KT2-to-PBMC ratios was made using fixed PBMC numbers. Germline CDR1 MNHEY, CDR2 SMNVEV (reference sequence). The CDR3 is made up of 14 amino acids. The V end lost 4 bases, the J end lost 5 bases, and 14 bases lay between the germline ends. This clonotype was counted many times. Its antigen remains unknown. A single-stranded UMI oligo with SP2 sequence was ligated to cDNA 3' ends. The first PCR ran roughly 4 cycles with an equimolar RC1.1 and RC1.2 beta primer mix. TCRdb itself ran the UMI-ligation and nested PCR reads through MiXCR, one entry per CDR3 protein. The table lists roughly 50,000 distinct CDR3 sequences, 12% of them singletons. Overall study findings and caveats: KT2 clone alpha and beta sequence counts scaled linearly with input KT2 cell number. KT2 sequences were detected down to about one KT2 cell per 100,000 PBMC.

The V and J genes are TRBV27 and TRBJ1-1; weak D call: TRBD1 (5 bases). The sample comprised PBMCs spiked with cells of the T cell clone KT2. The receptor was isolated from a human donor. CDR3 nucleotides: TGTGCCAGCAGTTGTGACAGCCTTGGGACTGAAGCTTTCTTT. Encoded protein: CASSCDSLGTEAFF.